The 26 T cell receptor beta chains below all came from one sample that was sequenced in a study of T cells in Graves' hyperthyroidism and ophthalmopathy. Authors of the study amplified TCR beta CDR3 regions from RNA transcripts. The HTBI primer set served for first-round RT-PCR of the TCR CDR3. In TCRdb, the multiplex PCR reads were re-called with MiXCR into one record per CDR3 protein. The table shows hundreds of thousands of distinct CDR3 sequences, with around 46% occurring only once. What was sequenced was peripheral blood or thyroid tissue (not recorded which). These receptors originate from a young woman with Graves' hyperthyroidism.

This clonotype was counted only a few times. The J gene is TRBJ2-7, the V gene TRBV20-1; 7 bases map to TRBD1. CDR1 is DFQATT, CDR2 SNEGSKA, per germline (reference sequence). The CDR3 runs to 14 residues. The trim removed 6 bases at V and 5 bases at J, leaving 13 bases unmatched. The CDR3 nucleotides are TGCAGTGCCAAAGAGGGGGCCCCCGGCGACGAGCAGTACTTC. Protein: CSAKEGAPGDEQYF.

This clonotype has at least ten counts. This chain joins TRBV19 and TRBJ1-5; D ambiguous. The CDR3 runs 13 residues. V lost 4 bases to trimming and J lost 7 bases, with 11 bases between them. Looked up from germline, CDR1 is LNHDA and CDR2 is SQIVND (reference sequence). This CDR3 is CASSKTEGQPQHF. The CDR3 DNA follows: TGTGCCAGTAGTAAGACGGAAGGGCAGCCCCAGCATTTT.

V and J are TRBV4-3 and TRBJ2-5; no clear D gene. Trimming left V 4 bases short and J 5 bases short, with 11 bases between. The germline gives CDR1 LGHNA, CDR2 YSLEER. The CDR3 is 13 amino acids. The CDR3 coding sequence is TGCGCCAGCAGCCCCGACATGGGGGAGACCCAGTACTTC. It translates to CASSPDMGETQYF.

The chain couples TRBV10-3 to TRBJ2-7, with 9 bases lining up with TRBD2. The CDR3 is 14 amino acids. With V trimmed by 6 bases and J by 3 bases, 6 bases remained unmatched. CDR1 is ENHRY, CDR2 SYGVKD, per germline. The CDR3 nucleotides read TGTGCCATCAGGGGAGCTAGCGGGATCTACGAGCAGTACTTC. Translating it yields CAIRGASGIYEQYF.

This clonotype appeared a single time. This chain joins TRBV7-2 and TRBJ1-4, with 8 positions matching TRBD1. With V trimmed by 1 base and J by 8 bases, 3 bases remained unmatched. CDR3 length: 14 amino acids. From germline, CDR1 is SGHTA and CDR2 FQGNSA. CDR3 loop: CASSLEPGGEKLFF. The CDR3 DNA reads TGTGCCAGCAGCTTAGAGCCAGGGGGCGAAAAACTGTTTTTT.

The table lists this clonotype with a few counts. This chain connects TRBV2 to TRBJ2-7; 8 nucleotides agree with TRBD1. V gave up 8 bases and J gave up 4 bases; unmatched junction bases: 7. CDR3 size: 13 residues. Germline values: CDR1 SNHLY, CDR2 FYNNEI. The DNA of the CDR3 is TGTGCCAGCTCAGGGCAGGGGGCGTACGAGCAGTACTTC. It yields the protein CASSGQGAYEQYF.

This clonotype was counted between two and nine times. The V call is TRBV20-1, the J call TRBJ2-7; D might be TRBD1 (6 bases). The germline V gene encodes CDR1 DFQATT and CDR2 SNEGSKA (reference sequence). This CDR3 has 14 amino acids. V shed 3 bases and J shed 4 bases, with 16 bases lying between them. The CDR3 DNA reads TGCAGTGCTAGGAGGCAGGGAGACAGGTACGAGCAGTACTTC. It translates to CSARRQGDRYEQYF.

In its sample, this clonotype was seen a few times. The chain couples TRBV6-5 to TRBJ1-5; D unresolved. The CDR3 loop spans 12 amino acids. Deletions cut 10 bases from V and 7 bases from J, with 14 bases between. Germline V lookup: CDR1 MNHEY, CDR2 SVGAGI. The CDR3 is CATMTQEQPQHF. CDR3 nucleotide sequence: TGTGCCACCATGACCCAGGAGCAGCCCCAGCATTTT.

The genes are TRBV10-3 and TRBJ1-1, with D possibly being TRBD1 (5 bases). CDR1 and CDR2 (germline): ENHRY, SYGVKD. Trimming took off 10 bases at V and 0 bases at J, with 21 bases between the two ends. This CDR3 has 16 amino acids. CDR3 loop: CASSTFRQGLNTEAFF. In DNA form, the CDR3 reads TGTGCCAGCAGCACCTTTCGCCAGGGACTGAACACTGAAGCTTTCTTT.

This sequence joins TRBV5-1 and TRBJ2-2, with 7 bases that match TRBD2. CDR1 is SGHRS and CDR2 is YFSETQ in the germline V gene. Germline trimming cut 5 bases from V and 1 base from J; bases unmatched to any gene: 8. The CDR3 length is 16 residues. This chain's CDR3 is CASREERDLNTGELFF. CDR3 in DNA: TGCGCCAGCAGAGAAGAGCGGGACCTGAACACCGGGGAGCTGTTTTTT.

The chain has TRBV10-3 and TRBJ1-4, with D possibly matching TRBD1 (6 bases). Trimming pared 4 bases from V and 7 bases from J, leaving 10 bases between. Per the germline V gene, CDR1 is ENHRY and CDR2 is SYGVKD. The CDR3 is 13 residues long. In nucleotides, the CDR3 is TGTGCCATCAGTGCAGGGGCGGGTGAAAAACTGTTTTTT. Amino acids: CAISAGAGEKLFF.

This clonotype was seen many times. This CDR3 is CASSEGQRNQPQHF. CDR3 in DNA: TGTGCCAGTAGTGAGGGACAGCGCAATCAGCCCCAGCATTTT. The genes are TRBV19 and TRBJ1-5; TRBD1 agrees at 7 bases. The CDR3 is 14 residues long. Trimming removed 5 bases from V and 2 bases from J; junction bases left unmatched: 3. Germline V lookup: CDR1 LNHDA, CDR2 SQIVND (reference sequence).

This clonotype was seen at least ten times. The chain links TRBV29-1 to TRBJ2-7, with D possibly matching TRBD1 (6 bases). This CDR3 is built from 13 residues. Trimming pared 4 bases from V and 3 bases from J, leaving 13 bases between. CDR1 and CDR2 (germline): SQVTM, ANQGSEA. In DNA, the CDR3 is TGCAGCGTTGGGAAGGGGGAAATCTACGAGCAGTACTTC. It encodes CSVGKGEIYEQYF.

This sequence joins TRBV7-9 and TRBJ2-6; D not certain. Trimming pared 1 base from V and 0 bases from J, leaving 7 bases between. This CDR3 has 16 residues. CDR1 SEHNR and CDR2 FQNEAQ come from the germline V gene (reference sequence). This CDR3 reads CASSLGPDSGANVLTF. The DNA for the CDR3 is TGTGCCAGCAGCTTAGGACCTGACTCTGGGGCCAACGTCCTGACTTTC.

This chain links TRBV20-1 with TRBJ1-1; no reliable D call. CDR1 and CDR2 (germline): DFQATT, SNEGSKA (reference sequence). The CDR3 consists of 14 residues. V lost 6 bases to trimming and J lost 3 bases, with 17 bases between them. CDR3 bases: TGCAGTGCCCCCATACGCGGCGGGGACACTGAAGCTTTCTTT. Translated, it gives CSAPIRGGDTEAFF.

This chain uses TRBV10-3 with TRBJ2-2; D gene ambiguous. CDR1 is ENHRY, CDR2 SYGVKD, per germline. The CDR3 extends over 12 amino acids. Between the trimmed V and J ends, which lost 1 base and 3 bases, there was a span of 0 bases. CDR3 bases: TGTGCCATCAGTGAGTACACCGGGGAGCTGTTTTTT. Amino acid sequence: CAISEYTGELFF.

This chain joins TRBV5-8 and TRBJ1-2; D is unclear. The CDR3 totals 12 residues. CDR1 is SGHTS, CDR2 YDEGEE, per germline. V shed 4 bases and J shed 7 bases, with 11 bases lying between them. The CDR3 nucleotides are TGTGCCAGCAGCAGCGTGGTGGGTGGCTACACCTTC. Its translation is CASSSVVGGYTF.

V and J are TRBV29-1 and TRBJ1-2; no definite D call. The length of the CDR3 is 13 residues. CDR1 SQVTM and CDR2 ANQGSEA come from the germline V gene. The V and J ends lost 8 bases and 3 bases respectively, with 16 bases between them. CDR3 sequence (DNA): TGCAGCCATCCCATCCGGACTGACTATGGCTACACCTTC. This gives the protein CSHPIRTDYGYTF. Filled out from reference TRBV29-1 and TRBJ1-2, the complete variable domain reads SAVISQKPSRDICQRGTSLTIQCQVDSQVTMMFWYRQQPGQSLTLIATANQGSEATYESGFVIDKFPISRPNLTFSTLTVSNMSPEDSSIYLCSHPIRTDYGYTFGSGTRLTVV.

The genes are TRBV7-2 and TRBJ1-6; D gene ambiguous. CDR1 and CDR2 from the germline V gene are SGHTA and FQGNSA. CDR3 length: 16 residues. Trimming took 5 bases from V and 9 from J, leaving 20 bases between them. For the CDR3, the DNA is TGTGCCAGCAGCCGGTACGGTGGGGATGGTGGTTCACCCCTCCACTTT. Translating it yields CASSRYGGDGGSPLHF.

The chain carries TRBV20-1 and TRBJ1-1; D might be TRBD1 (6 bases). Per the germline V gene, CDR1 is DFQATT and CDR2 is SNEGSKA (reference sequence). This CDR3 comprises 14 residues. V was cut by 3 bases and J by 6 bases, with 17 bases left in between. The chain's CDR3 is CSAREGGFEAEAFF. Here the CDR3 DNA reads TGCAGTGCTAGGGAAGGGGGTTTCGAGGCTGAAGCTTTCTTT.

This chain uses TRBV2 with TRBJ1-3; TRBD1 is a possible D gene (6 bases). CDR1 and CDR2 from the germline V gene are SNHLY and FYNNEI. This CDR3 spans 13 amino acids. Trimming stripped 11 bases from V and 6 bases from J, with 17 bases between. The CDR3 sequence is CAGQGNGENTIYF. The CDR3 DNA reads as TGTGCCGGCCAGGGGAATGGTGAAAACACCATATATTTT.

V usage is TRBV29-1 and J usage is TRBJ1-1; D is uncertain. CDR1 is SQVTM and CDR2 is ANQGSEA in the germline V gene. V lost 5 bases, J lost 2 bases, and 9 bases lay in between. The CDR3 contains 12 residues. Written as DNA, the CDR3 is TGCAGCGTTTGGCTTGAAAACACTGAAGCTTTCTTT. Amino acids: CSVWLENTEAFF.

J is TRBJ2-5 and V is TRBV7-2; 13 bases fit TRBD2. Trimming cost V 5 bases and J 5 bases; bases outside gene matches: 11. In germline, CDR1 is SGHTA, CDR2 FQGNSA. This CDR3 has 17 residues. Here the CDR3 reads CASSEGLTSGRLETQYF. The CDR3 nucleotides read TGTGCCAGCAGCGAGGGCCTGACTAGCGGGAGGTTGGAGACCCAGTACTTC.

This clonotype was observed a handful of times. The CDR3 region is CASSFFRSDYGYTF. In nucleotides, the CDR3 is TGTGCCAGCAGCTTTTTCAGATCTGACTATGGCTACACCTTC. The V call is TRBV11-2, the J call TRBJ1-2; D unclear. The ends were cut back, 3 bases at V and 3 bases at J, with 11 bases in the middle. CDR3 size: 14 residues. Germline loops: CDR1 SGHAT, CDR2 FQNNGV.

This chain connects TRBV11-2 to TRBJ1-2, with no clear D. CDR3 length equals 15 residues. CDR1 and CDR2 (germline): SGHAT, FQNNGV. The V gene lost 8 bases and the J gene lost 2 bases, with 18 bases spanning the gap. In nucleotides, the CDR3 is TGTGCCAGCTCACCACCGGCCGGACCAAACTATGGCTACACCTTC. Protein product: CASSPPAGPNYGYTF.

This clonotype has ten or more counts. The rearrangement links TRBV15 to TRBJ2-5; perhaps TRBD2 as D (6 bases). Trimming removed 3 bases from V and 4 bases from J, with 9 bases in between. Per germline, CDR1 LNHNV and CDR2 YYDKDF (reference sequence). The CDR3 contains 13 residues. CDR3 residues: CATSRGGGETQYF. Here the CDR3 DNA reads TGTGCCACCAGCAGGGGAGGAGGAGAGACCCAGTACTTC.